This T cell receptor beta chain originates from a study of T-cell memory formation after mild COVID-19. Study information: For the most part, TCR clusters were specific to one donor.

Overall study results and limits: A balance of CD4 and CD8 characterized clones contracting day 15 to 85, whereas later expanders leaned CD4+.

Of note for this clonotype: Its antigen is as yet unknown.

This CDR3 has 15 residues. Germline V lookup: CDR1 DFQATT, CDR2 SNEGSKA (reference sequence). Deletions cut 0 bases from V and 4 bases from J, with 14 bases between. TCRdb recomputed calls from the 5' RACE reads with MiXCR, one row per CDR3 protein. The sample yields roughly 450,000 distinct CDR3 sequences, 15% to 20% seen once. This clonotype originated in an adult woman who had mild COVID-19 (a few samples of this study predate the infection). Cell type and time point are not known. Specimen: PBMCs or a T cell subset sorted from them (not recorded which). The chain joins TRBV20-1 to TRBJ2-3; D ambiguous. The DNA for the CDR3 is TGCAGTGCTAGAGACCTTCCCACGTTCGCAGATACGCAGTATTTT. Protein product: CSARDLPTFADTQYF.